This T cell receptor beta chain originates from a study of beta chain features in type 1 diabetes. Findings and limits, study-wide: In every one of the four CD4+ subsets, TCRB CDR3s were moderately but significantly shorter in Type 1 diabetes patients.

The sample holds a few counts of this clone. Its antigen is unidentified. Of the isolated RNA, all was reverse transcribed, and so the sequenced material was expressed TCRB transcripts. Profiled with immunoSEQ multiplex PCR; TCRdb holds only in-frame clones, not every one. Of a few hundred thousand clones in the sample, 8.5% to 10% are singletons; the top ten hold about 0.6%. Post-sort purity exceeded 95% for all sorted populations. Germline CDR1 and CDR2: SGHDN and FVKESK. This CDR3 spans 12 amino acids. V gave up 2 bases and J gave up 6 bases, with 4 bases separating them. The receptor was isolated from a man aged 25-45 years with type 1 diabetes. Material for sequencing was central memory CD4+ T cells from blood. This chain uses TRBV14 with TRBJ2-2; D gene unclear. CDR3 protein: CASSQWAGELFF. The CDR3 DNA reads as TGTGCCAGCAGCCAATGGGCCGGGGAGCTGTTTTTT.